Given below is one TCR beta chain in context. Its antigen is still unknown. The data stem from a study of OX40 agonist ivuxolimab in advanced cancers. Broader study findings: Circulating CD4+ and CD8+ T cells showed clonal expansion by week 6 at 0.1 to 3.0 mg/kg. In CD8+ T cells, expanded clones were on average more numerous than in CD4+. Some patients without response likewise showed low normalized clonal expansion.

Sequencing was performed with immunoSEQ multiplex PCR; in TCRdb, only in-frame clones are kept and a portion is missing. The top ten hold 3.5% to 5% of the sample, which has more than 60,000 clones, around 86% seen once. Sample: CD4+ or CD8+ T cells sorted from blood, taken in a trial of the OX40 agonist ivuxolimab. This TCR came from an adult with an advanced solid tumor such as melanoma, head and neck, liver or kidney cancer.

In DNA, the CDR3 is TGTGCCAGCAGCCCCGGGGCCGAGCAGTTCTTC. It codes for CASSPGAEQFF. The chain combines TRBV7-9 with TRBJ2-1; possibly TRBD1 or TRBD2 for D (5 bases each). The germline CDR1 and CDR2 sequences are SEHNR and FQNEAQ (reference sequence). Deletions cut 5 bases from V and 10 bases from J, with 9 bases between. This CDR3 contains 11 residues.